The 17 T cell receptor beta chains below all came from one sample that was sequenced in a study of Ad26.COV2.S vaccination and SARS-CoV-2 variants. Generated by immunoSEQ multiplex PCR, the TCRdb table keeps only in-frame clones and is missing some. The data contain some 480,000 clones, around 90% of them seen just once; the ten biggest clones take up around 13%. Treatment given: 15 to 20 received Ad26.COV2.S at low or high dose, single or two shots; 5 received placebo; per-sample allocation not given. Samples analyzed were those drawn on day 63 after the first vaccine or placebo injection. This specimen consisted of peripheral blood, obtained in a trial of Ad26.COV2.S vaccine versus placebo. These receptors came from a person aged 18-65 years who received the Ad26.COV2.S COVID-19 vaccine or a placebo.

This chain uses TRBV5-5 with TRBJ1-5, with 7 bases matching TRBD1. The germline V gene encodes CDR1 SGHKS and CDR2 YYEKEE (reference sequence). Trimming took 4 bases from V and 8 from J; bases not matched to a gene: 9. The CDR3 runs to 14 residues. Written as DNA, the CDR3 is TGTGCCAGCAGCCCAACAGGGGTCAGAGAGCCCCAGCATTTT. Protein product: CASSPTGVREPQHF.

The rearrangement joins TRBV27 to TRBJ1-1; D is unclear. The CDR3 covers 14 residues. Trimming cost V 2 bases and J 0 bases, with 7 bases left between them. Germline values: CDR1 MNHEY, CDR2 SMNVEV (reference sequence). CDR3 sequence reads: CASSLVAMNTEAFF. The CDR3 DNA sequence: TGTGCCAGCAGTTTAGTGGCGATGAACACTGAAGCTTTCTTT.

J is TRBJ2-3 and V is TRBV7-7, with 7 bases identical to TRBD2. This CDR3 has 15 residues. The J segment lost 0 bases and the V segment lost 0 bases, leaving 0 bases of the junction unmatched. Germline V CDR1 and CDR2: SSHAT, FNYEAQ (reference sequence). The CDR3 loop is CASSLAGGSTDTQYF. DNA of the CDR3: TGTGCCAGCAGCTTAGCGGGGGGGAGCACAGATACGCAGTATTTT. The whole variable domain, filled in from reference TRBV7-7 and TRBJ2-3, reads GAGVSQSPRYKVTKRGQDVTLRCDPISSHATLYWYQQALGQGPEFLTYFNYEAQPDKSGLPSDRFSAERPEGSISTLTIQRTEQRDSAMYRCASSLAGGSTDTQYFGPGTRLTVL.

V is TRBV5-1 and J is TRBJ2-7; 9 positions agree with TRBD1. The CDR3 spans 14 residues. The J segment lost 5 bases and the V segment lost 5 bases, leaving 8 bases of the junction unmatched. CDR1 and CDR2 from the germline V gene are SGHRS and YFSETQ. CDR3 sequence (DNA): TGCGCCAGCAGTACAGGGGGCGCCCCCCACGAGCAGTACTTC. It yields the protein CASSTGGAPHEQYF.

The chain carries TRBV19 and TRBJ2-1, with D perhaps TRBD1 (6 bases). Trimming shortened V by 3 bases and J by 2 bases, and 17 bases separated the two germline ends. This CDR3 spans 17 amino acids. Germline CDR1 LNHDA, CDR2 SQIVND (reference sequence). The CDR3 is CASSILAPGAAYNEQFF. For the CDR3, the DNA is TGTGCCAGTAGTATTTTAGCCCCAGGGGCAGCCTACAATGAGCAGTTCTTC. Full variable domain (missing parts from reference TRBV19 and TRBJ2-1): DGGITQSPKYLFRKEGQNVTLSCEQNLNHDAMYWYRQDPGQGLRLIYYSQIVNDFQKGDIAEGYSVSREKKESFPLTVTSAQKNPTAFYLCASSILAPGAAYNEQFFGPGTRLTVL.

V is TRBV30 and J is TRBJ1-2, with TRBD1 as a possible D gene (5 bases). The CDR3 extends over 14 amino acids. V dropped 1 base and J dropped 0 bases, with 9 bases sitting between them. Germline assignment: CDR1 GTSNPN and CDR2 SVGIG (reference sequence). CDR3 sequence (DNA): TGTGCCTGGAGTGGGGACGGTGCTAACTATGGCTACACCTTC. This translates into CAWSGDGANYGYTF.

The rearrangement links TRBV7-2 to TRBJ1-1; D is possibly TRBD1 (5 bases). Germline lookup yields CDR1 SGHTA and CDR2 FQGNSA. CDR3 length: 15 amino acids. The ends were cut back, 1 base at V and 4 bases at J, with 13 bases in the middle. This chain's CDR3 is CASSLVGIGGTEAFF. The CDR3, as DNA: TGTGCCAGCAGCTTAGTAGGGATTGGGGGCACTGAAGCTTTCTTT.

The V gene is TRBV19, the J gene TRBJ1-2; unclear D gene. The CDR3 loop spans 17 amino acids. Germline CDR1 is LNHDA and CDR2 is SQIVND (reference sequence). V lost 6 bases and J 0 bases, leaving 20 bases between the germline ends. The CDR3 loop reads CASRVGSGQSSNYGYTF. DNA of the CDR3: TGTGCCAGTAGAGTAGGTTCGGGTCAATCATCTAACTATGGCTACACCTTC. Filled out from reference TRBV19 and TRBJ1-2, the complete variable domain reads DGGITQSPKYLFRKEGQNVTLSCEQNLNHDAMYWYRQDPGQGLRLIYYSQIVNDFQKGDIAEGYSVSREKKESFPLTVTSAQKNPTAFYLCASRVGSGQSSNYGYTFGSGTRLTVV.

This sequence joins TRBV6-5 and TRBJ2-5; 9 nucleotides line up with TRBD2. The CDR3 totals 16 residues. CDR1 is MNHEY, CDR2 SVGAGI, per germline. The junction had 10 bases not matched to a gene; V was cut back by 4 bases and J by 4 bases. CDR3 nucleotide sequence: TGTGCCAGCAGTTCGCCCGTGGCGGGAGGGCGAGAGACCCAGTACTTC. Translation gives CASSSPVAGGRETQYF.

The V call is TRBV5-1, the J call TRBJ2-1; D is uncertain. CDR1 and CDR2 (germline): SGHRS, YFSETQ. The CDR3 extends over 13 amino acids. Trimming left V 0 bases short and J 9 bases short, with 10 bases between. CDR3 DNA: TGCGCCAGCAGCTTGGATGTATTGGGTGAGCAGTTCTTC. It translates to CASSLDVLGEQFF.

The chain carries TRBV14 and TRBJ2-7, with a tentative D call TRBD1 (6 bases). The V gene lost 3 bases and the J gene lost 3 bases, with 15 bases spanning the gap. Germline lookup yields CDR1 SGHDN and CDR2 FVKESK. This CDR3 has 15 amino acids. Here the CDR3 reads CASSQKQGINYEQYF. The CDR3 bases are TGTGCCAGCAGCCAGAAACAGGGTATCAACTACGAGCAGTACTTC.

The chain employs TRBV19 and TRBJ2-7; 10 nucleotides line up with TRBD2. The germline CDR1 and CDR2 sequences are LNHDA and SQIVND (reference sequence). The J segment lost 6 bases and the V segment lost 6 bases, leaving 11 bases of the junction unmatched. CDR3 length: 15 amino acids. CDR3 region: CASRRNGLAAGEQYF. As DNA, the CDR3 is TGTGCCAGTAGGAGAAACGGACTAGCGGCGGGCGAGCAGTACTTC.

The V and J genes are TRBV19 and TRBJ1-5; 7 nucleotides align to TRBD1. In germline, CDR1 is LNHDA, CDR2 SQIVND (reference sequence). The CDR3 contains 15 residues. The ends lost 4 bases at V and 3 bases at J; junction bases unmatched: 6. This CDR3 is CASSTTGTLNQPQHF. The CDR3 DNA reads as TGTGCCAGTAGTACGACAGGGACCCTCAATCAGCCCCAGCATTTT.

The chain combines TRBV19 with TRBJ2-5; TRBD2 is a possible D gene (5 bases). Germline V gene lookup returns CDR1 LNHDA and CDR2 SQIVND (reference sequence). The germline V and J ends were trimmed by 5 bases and 5 bases, with 12 bases remaining between them. CDR3 length equals 13 residues. The CDR3, as DNA: TGTGCCAGTAGTTGGGAGAGTGGGGAGACCCAGTACTTC. This sequence encodes CASSWESGETQYF. The full variable domain, rest sourced from reference TRBV19 and TRBJ2-5, is DGGITQSPKYLFRKEGQNVTLSCEQNLNHDAMYWYRQDPGQGLRLIYYSQIVNDFQKGDIAEGYSVSREKKESFPLTVTSAQKNPTAFYLCASSWESGETQYFGPGTRLLVL.

The chain carries TRBV18 and TRBJ1-2, with no clear D. The CDR3 totals 13 residues. Trimming took off 0 bases at V and 2 bases at J, with 4 bases between the two ends. Germline lookup yields CDR1 KGHSH and CDR2 LQKENI. The CDR3 sequence is CASSPPGNYGYTF. In nucleotides, the CDR3 is TGTGCCAGCTCACCACCGGGGAACTATGGCTACACCTTC.

The rearrangement joins TRBV7-9 to TRBJ2-7; D tentatively fits TRBD1 or TRBD2 (6 bases each). V was clipped by 7 bases and J by 5 bases, with 9 bases between them. The germline CDR1 and CDR2 sequences are SEHNR and FQNEAQ (reference sequence). This CDR3 spans 11 amino acids. CDR3 in DNA: TGTGCCAGCACAAGGGGGGACGAGCAGTACTTC. This sequence encodes CASTRGDEQYF.

CDR3 nucleotide sequence: TGCAGTGCTAGTCCCTCAGATACGCAGTATTTT. This gives the protein CSASPSDTQYF. The chain couples TRBV20-1 to TRBJ2-3; D is uncertain. The length of the CDR3 is 11 residues. V was cut by 3 bases and J by 4 bases, with 5 bases left in between. Germline V gene sequence: CDR1 DFQATT, CDR2 SNEGSKA (reference sequence).